A selection of T cell receptor beta chains follows, all from one sample in a study of blood T cell repertoires in COVID-19. Method: immunoSEQ multiplex PCR; TCRdb's copy keeps in-frame clones and lacks some. The sample includes about half a million clones, approximately 85% seen only once; the top ten take 3.2%. The sequenced sample was peripheral blood. Receptors originate from a human donor in a cohort sampled during active COVID-19. CDR3s include the opening cysteine and the closing phenylalanine or tryptophan. A D gene is named only where the DNA matches it firmly. Size is stated for part of the rows, as once, few or many counts, or as a class when the clone is expanded.

NA TRBJ2-3 TRBV9 few TGTGCCAGCGGTTCCGGACTTTTGGGTACGCAGTATTTT CASGSGLLGTQYF
NA TRBJ2-1 TRBV30 once TGTGCCTGCTCACAGGGAGCGAACAAGATCTTC CACSQGANKIF
TRBD2 TRBJ2-2 TRBV4-2 NA TGTGCCAGCAGCCTTCTTAGCGGGAGGACCGGGGAGCTGTTTTTT CASSLLSGRTGELFF
NA TRBJ1-5 TRBV28 NA TGTGCCAGCAGTTTACTATCGGGGGATGGTCAGCCCCAGCATTTT CASSLLSGDGQPQHF
TRBD1 TRBJ1-3 TRBV28 once TGTGCCAGCAGTAGGGGACAGGGAGGAAACACCATATATTTT CASSRGQGGNTIYF
NA TRBJ2-7 TRBV7-9 NA TGTGCCAGCAGTTCGTCGGGAACCTACGAGCAGTACTTC CASSSSGTYEQYF
NA TRBJ1-2 TRBV7-2 NA TGTGCCAGCAGCTTACAGGTTTCCTATGGCTACACCTTC CASSLQVSYGYTF
TRBD1 TRBJ2-3 TRBV30 NA TGTGCCTGGACGGACAGGGGGGGCACAGATACGCAGTATTTT CAWTDRGGTDTQYF
NA TRBJ2-5 TRBV9 NA TGTGCCAGCAGCAGGACTGGGCAAGAGACCCAGTACTTC CASSRTGQETQYF
TRBD1 TRBJ2-7 TRBV5-1 once TGCGCCAGCAGCTACCGGACAGGGGGAGGCGAGCAGTACTTC CASSYRTGGGEQYF
TRBD2 TRBJ2-5 TRBV3-1/TRBV3-2 NA TGTGCCAGCAGCAGGGGGACTAGCGGAGAGACCCAGTACTTC CASSRGTSGETQYF
NA TRBJ2-2 TRBV7-2 NA TGTGCCAGCAGCTTGAAGACGGACACCCGAAACACCGGGGAGCTGTTTTTT CASSLKTDTRNTGELFF
TRBD1 TRBJ2-2 TRBV7-2 NA TGTGCCAGCAGCTTAGGGGACAGGGAGACCGGGGAGCTGTTTTTT CASSLGDRETGELFF
NA TRBJ2-3 TRBV11-3 NA TGTGCCAGCAGCTCGCGACTTGGCACAGATACGCAGTATTTT CASSSRLGTDTQYF
TRBD1 TRBJ2-3 TRBV19 NA TGTGCCAGTTCCATGACAGGGGGCGACACAGATACGCAGTATTTT CASSMTGGDTDTQYF
TRBD1 TRBJ1-6 TRBV5-6 few TGTGCCAGCAGTTATCGGACAGGGCATTCGGGGTCACCCCTCCACTTT CASSYRTGHSGSPLHF
TRBD2 TRBJ2-2 TRBV5-8 once TGTGCCAGCAGCTTTTCGGTCGGACTAGCGGGACTCGCCGGGGAGCTGTTTTTT CASSFSVGLAGLAGELFF
TRBD2 TRBJ2-3 TRBV11-2 NA TGTGCCAGCAGTCGAACGGGACTAGCGGGAGGGAGCGATACGCAGTATTTT CASSRTGLAGGSDTQYF
NA TRBJ1-5 TRBV7-2 many TGTGCCAGCAGCCCCGGACAGAATCAGCCCCAGCATTTT CASSPGQNQPQHF
TRBD1 TRBJ2-7 TRBV11-3 NA TGTGCCAGCAGCGCCGGGACAGGGACCCACGAGCAGTACTTC CASSAGTGTHEQYF
NA TRBJ2-5 TRBV18 NA TGTGCCAGCTCAAACAGGGTAGACCAAGAGACCCAGTACTTC CASSNRVDQETQYF
TRBD1 TRBJ2-1 TRBV2 NA TGTGCCAGCAGCGCCGGGACAGGATCCAATGAGCAGTTCTTC CASSAGTGSNEQFF
NA TRBJ1-5 TRBV12-3/TRBV12-4 NA TGTGCCAGCAGCCAAACTACAGGGACCCAGCATTTT CASSQTTGTQHF
NA TRBJ1-6 TRBV3-1/TRBV3-2 NA TGTGCCAGCAGGGGGGACTTCACCCTCCACTTT CASRGDFTLHF
NA TRBJ2-3 TRBV6-2/TRBV6-3 NA TGTGCCAGCAGTTACGTAATCCCCTTGAGTAGAAATACGCAGTATTTT CASSYVIPLSRNTQYF
NA TRBJ2-5 TRBV5-1 NA TGCGCCAGCAGCTCCAGTGGGGGAGGAGAGACCCAGTACTTC CASSSSGGGETQYF
TRBD1 TRBJ2-7 TRBV5-6 once TGTGCCAGCAGCCAATTGGACAGGGGGCTTGGCGAGCAGTACTTC CASSQLDRGLGEQYF
NA TRBJ2-2 TRBV30 NA TGTGCCTGGAAAAAATATTCGAACACCGGGGAGCTGTTTTTT CAWKKYSNTGELFF
NA TRBJ2-7 TRBV11-3 NA TGTGCCAGCAGCTCCCTGAGGGGAGGCGAGCAGTACTTC CASSSLRGGEQYF
NA TRBJ1-4 TRBV11-2 few TGTGCCAGCAGCAAAGACAGGCCTCAAGGAAAACTGTTTTTT CASSKDRPQGKLFF
TRBD1 TRBJ1-2 TRBV5-6 NA TGTGCCAGCAGCCCTCCGGGACAGATCTATGGCTACACCTTC CASSPPGQIYGYTF